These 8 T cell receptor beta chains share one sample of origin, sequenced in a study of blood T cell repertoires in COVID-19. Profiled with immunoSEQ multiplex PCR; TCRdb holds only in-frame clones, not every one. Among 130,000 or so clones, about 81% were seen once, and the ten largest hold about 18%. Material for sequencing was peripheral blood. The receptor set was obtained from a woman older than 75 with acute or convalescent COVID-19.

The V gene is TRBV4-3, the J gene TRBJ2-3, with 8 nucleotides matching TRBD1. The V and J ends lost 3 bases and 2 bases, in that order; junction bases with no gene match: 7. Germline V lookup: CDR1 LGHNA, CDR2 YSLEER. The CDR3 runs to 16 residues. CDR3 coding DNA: TGCGCCAGCAGCCACCGGACAGGGTCATTCACAGATACGCAGTATTTT. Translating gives CASSHRTGSFTDTQYF.

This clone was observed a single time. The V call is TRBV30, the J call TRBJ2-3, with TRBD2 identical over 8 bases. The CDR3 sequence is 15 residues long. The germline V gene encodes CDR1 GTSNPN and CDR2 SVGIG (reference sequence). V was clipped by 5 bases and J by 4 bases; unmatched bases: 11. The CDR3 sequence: CAWSRGAGAADTQYF. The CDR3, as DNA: TGTGCCTGGTCCCGAGGAGCGGGGGCGGCAGATACGCAGTATTTT.

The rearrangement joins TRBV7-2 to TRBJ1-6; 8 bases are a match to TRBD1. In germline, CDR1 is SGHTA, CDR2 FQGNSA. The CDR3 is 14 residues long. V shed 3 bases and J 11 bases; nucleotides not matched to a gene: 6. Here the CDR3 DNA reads TGTGCCAGCAGCTTCCCCGGACAGGGTCCACCCCTCCACTTT. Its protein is CASSFPGQGPPLHF.

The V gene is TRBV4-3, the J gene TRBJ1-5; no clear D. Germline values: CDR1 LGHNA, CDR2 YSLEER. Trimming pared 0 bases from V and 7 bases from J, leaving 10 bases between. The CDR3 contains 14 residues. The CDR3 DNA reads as TGCGCCAGCAGCCAAGAACCCGGCAGGCAGCCCCAGCATTTT. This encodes CASSQEPGRQPQHF.

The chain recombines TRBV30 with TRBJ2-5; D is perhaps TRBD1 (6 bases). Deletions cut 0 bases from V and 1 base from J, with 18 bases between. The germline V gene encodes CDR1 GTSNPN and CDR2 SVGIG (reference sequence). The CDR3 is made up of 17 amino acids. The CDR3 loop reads CAWSVRGGASVQETQYF. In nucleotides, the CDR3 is TGTGCCTGGAGTGTACGAGGGGGAGCCTCTGTCCAAGAGACCCAGTACTTC. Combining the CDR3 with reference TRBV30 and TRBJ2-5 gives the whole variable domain SQTIHQWPATLVQPVGSPLSLECTVEGTSNPNLYWYRQAAGRGLQLLFYSVGIGQISSEVPQNLSASRPQDRQFILSSKKLLLSDSGFYLCAWSVRGGASVQETQYFGPGTRLLVL.

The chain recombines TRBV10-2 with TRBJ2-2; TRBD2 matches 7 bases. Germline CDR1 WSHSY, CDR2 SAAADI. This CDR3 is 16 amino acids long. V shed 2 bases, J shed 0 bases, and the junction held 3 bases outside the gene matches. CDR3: CASSEAGGANTGELFF. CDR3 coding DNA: TGCGCCAGCAGTGAGGCTGGGGGGGCGAACACCGGGGAGCTGTTTTTT.

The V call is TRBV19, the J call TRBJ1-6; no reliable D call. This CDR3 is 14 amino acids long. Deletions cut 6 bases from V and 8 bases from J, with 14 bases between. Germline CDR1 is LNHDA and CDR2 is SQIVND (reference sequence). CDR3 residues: CASRTGNGDSPLHF. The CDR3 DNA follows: TGTGCCAGTAGGACGGGAAACGGGGATTCACCCCTCCACTTT.

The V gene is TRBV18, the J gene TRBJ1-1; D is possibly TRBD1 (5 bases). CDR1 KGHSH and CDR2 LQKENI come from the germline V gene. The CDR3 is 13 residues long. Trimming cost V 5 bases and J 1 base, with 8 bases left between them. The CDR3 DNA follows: TGTGCCAGCTCATACGACAGGAACACTGAAGCTTTCTTT. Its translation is CASSYDRNTEAFF.